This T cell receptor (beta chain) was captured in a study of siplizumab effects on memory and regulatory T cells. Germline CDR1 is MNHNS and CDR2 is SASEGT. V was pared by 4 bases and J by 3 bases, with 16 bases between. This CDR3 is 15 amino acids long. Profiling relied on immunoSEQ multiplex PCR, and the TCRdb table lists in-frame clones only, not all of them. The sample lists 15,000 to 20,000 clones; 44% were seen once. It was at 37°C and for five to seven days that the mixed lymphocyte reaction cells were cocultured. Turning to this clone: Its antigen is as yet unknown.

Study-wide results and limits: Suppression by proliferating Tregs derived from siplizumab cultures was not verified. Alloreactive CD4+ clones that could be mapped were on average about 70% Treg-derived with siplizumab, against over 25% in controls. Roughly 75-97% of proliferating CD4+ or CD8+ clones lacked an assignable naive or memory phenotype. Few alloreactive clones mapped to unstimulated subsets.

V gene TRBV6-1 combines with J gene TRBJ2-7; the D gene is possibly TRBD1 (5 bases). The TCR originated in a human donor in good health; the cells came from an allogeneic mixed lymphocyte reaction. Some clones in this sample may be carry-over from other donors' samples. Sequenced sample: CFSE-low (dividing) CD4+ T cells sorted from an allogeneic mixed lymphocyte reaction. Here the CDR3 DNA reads TGTGCCAGCAGTGGGGGCCCTGTTACGAGCTACGAGCAGTACTTC. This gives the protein CASSGGPVTSYEQYF.